This TCR beta chain is drawn from a study of CXCR3 chemokines and chemotherapy response in bladder cancer. A few counts support this clonotype. One entry per CDR3 protein results from TCRdb running MiXCR on the PCR reads. The sample has 2,000 to 3,000 distinct CDR3 sequences, less than 8.5% seen once; the top ten hold roughly a third. V lost 3 bases to trimming and J lost 7 bases, with 16 bases between them. Germline V CDR1 and CDR2: SGHNT, YYREEE (reference sequence). The CDR3 is 14 amino acids. The chain combines TRBV5-4 with TRBJ1-2; D is unclear. This receptor was obtained from a human donor with bladder cancer that responded to neoadjuvant chemotherapy. The sample here was taken from a patient whose treatment included neoadjuvant chemotherapy. CDR3 coding DNA: TGTGCCAGCAGCTCCGACGCGGGGTCGCCTGGCTACACCTTC. Residues: CASSSDAGSPGYTF.